The following is a TCR beta chain sequence with its context. Its antigen is as yet unknown. TCR beta CDR3 sequences were amplified from RNA transcripts. HTBI primers drove first-round RT-PCR of the TCR CDR3. TCRdb used MiXCR to reprocess the multiplex PCR reads, holding one entry per CDR3 protein. Of about 380,000 distinct CDR3 sequences listed, around 18% are singletons. The ends lost 1 base at V and 1 base at J; junction bases unmatched: 1. The CDR3 is made up of 16 amino acids. Germline lookup yields CDR1 LNHNV and CDR2 YYDKDF (reference sequence). The data originate from a study of T cells in Graves' hyperthyroidism and ophthalmopathy. Exclusion criteria comprised uncontrolled infection, other autoimmune disease, pregnancy or lactation. Diagnostic decisions used clinical symptoms, serum thyroxine and TRAb, thyroid ultrasound and orbital computed tomography. Findings of the study overall: Blood also carried most thyroid clonotypes expanded above 0.001. A model using 13 V-J features told ophthalmopathy apart from stable hyperthyroidism.

The sample consisted of blood. The TCR was taken from a young man with Graves' ophthalmopathy. The chain joins TRBV15 to TRBJ2-2; TRBD2 aligns across 9 bases. The CDR3 DNA sequence: TGTGCCACCAGCAGAGTTAGCGGGGGGAACACCGGGGAGCTGTTTTTT. This sequence encodes CATSRVSGGNTGELFF.